This is a list of T cell receptor beta chains from one sample in a study of Graves' ophthalmopathy and Graves' hyperthyroidism. One entry per CDR3 protein, called by TCRdb with MiXCR from the multiplex PCR reads. The profile shows about 220,000 distinct CDR3 sequences, around a fifth of them singletons. Sequencing used peripheral blood. Source of these receptors: a woman between 45 and 65 years old with Graves' ophthalmopathy. The CDR3 runs from the conserved cysteine through the conserved F or W. The D gene is left open where the match is weak. Clone sizes are given selectively: once, few, many, or a class where the clone is expanded.

clone_size j_call d_call v_call cdr3_nt cdr3_aa
many TRBJ2-5 TRBD2 TRBV7-3 TGTGCCAGCAGCCCCGGGGGGGGCTGGGAGACCCAGTACTTC CASSPGGGWETQYF
many TRBJ2-1 . TRBV20-1 TGCAGTGCTAGACGACCCGGGCCGGGAAAAACATCCTCCTACAATGAGCAGTTCTTC CSARRPGPGKTSSYNEQFF
many TRBJ2-7 . TRBV5-1 TGCGCCAGCAGCTTGGGAGGGTTCATGTACGAGCAGTACTTC CASSLGGFMYEQYF
many TRBJ2-7 . TRBV2 TGTGCCAGCACAACCGGGGGATCCTACGAGCAGTACTTC CASTTGGSYEQYF
many TRBJ2-7 . TRBV28 TGTGCCAGCAGTTCCATACCCTCGACTGGATACGAGCAGTACTTC CASSSIPSTGYEQYF
. TRBJ2-5 TRBD2 TRBV20-1 TGCAGTGCTAGAACCCCTCTCGGGAGGCAGGAGACCCAGTACTTC CSARTPLGRQETQYF
many TRBJ1-2 . TRBV20-1 TGCAGTGCCCGACAGACAGGCTTCTATGGCTACACCTTC CSARQTGFYGYTF
. TRBJ2-2 TRBD1 TRBV7-2 TGTGCCAGCAGCCCCACAGGGGCGAGCACCGGGGAGCTGTTTTTT CASSPTGASTGELFF
. TRBJ2-5 . TRBV12-3/TRBV12-4 TGTGCCAGCAGTCCGCCGTACCAAGAGACCCAGTACTTC CASSPPYQETQYF
many TRBJ1-5 . TRBV5-1 TGCGCCAGCAGCCCTGGGGGGGCTGGGCAGCCCCAGCATTTT CASSPGGAGQPQHF
. TRBJ2-7 TRBD2 TRBV7-8 TGCGCCAGCAGCCACTTAGCGGGAGTCAGCTCCTACGAGCAGTACTTC CASSHLAGVSSYEQYF
few TRBJ1-6 TRBD1 TRBV6-1 TGTGCCAGCAGAACGGGACAGTCTAATTCACCCCTCCACTTT CASRTGQSNSPLHF
many TRBJ2-7 . TRBV25-1 TGTGCCACCCAAGGCGTTTCTACTGACTACGAGCAGTACTTC CATQGVSTDYEQYF
many TRBJ2-5 . TRBV5-1 TGCGCCAGCAGCCCTTGGGCCGGGGTCGCAGGGTCAAGGCAAGAGACCCAGTACTTC CASSPWAGVAGSRQETQYF
many TRBJ1-1 TRBD1 TRBV20-1 TGCAGTGCAAGCACAGGGGCCGGGGGCACTGAAGCTTTCTTT CSASTGAGGTEAFF
. TRBJ1-1 . TRBV5-1 TGCGCCAGCAGCTTGTTCGGCTCGGGGGGGCTAATGAACACTGAAGCTTTCTTT CASSLFGSGGLMNTEAFF
many TRBJ2-6 TRBD1 TRBV15 TGTGCCACCAGGGCGACAGGGGTCGGGGCCAACGTCCTGACTTTC CATRATGVGANVLTF
many TRBJ2-7 . TRBV28 TGTGCCAGCAGGACGACCCGGGACCACGAGCAGTACTTC CASRTTRDHEQYF
many TRBJ1-1 . TRBV29-1 TGCAGCGTTGATTGGGGCAGCCGGGAGGCTTTCTTT CSVDWGSREAFF
. TRBJ1-5 TRBD1 TRBV13 TGTGCCAGCAGCTTAGGGAAGTTGACAGGGATCAATCAGCCCCAGCATTTT CASSLGKLTGINQPQHF
many TRBJ2-5 . TRBV2 TGTGCCAGCAGGCTGGGCTCCCGAGGGACCCAGTACTTC CASRLGSRGTQYF
many TRBJ1-1 . TRBV4-2 TGTGCCAGCAGCCAAGAGGCACTTATGAACACTGAAGCTTTCTTT CASSQEALMNTEAFF